A selection of T cell receptor beta chains follows, all from one sample in a study of blood T cell repertoires in COVID-19. The method was immunoSEQ multiplex PCR; TCRdb's version includes in-frame clones alone and lacks a portion of them. The table lists some 270,000 clones, 70% to 90% of them singletons, with under 7% in the top ten. The sample was PBMCs or T cells enriched from blood (not recorded which). The receptor set was obtained from a woman aged 45-60 years who had been exposed to COVID-19. CDR3s include the opening cysteine and the closing phenylalanine or tryptophan. The D gene is left open where the match is weak. The size field is filled for only some rows; it gives once, few, many or a size class.

clone size: many
D gene: TRBD2
J gene: TRBJ2-3
V gene: TRBV6-1
CDR3 protein: CASSEALAGGPTTDTQYF
CDR3 DNA: TGTGCCAGCAGTGAAGCGCTAGCGGGGGGACCGACCACAGATACGCAGTATTTT

clone size: NA
D gene: NA
J gene: TRBJ2-3
V gene: TRBV24-1
CDR3 protein: CATSDPGTDTQYF
CDR3 DNA: TGTGCCACCAGTGATCCTGGCACAGATACGCAGTATTTT

clone size: NA
D gene: NA
J gene: TRBJ1-3
V gene: TRBV9
CDR3 protein: CASNRDSGNTIYF
CDR3 DNA: TGTGCCAGCAATAGAGACTCTGGAAACACCATATATTTT

clone size: NA
D gene: TRBD1
J gene: TRBJ1-6
V gene: TRBV7-2
CDR3 protein: CASSLGQGNYPLHF
CDR3 DNA: TGTGCCAGCAGCCTGGGACAGGGGAACTATCCCCTCCACTTT

clone size: NA
D gene: NA
J gene: TRBJ1-2
V gene: TRBV11-2
CDR3 protein: CASSQPRGAGVYGYTF
CDR3 DNA: TGTGCCAGCAGCCAGCCGAGGGGAGCGGGTGTCTATGGCTACACCTTC

clone size: once
D gene: NA
J gene: TRBJ2-7
V gene: TRBV9
CDR3 protein: CASSVASSLGEQYF
CDR3 DNA: TGTGCCAGCAGCGTAGCGAGTAGTCTCGGCGAGCAGTACTTC

clone size: NA
D gene: TRBD2
J gene: TRBJ2-1
V gene: TRBV9
CDR3 protein: CASSVSTGTRGNEQFF
CDR3 DNA: TGTGCCAGCAGCGTAAGCACCGGGACTAGAGGGAATGAGCAGTTCTTC

clone size: NA
D gene: NA
J gene: TRBJ2-2
V gene: TRBV19
CDR3 protein: CASTAGGTVTGELFF
CDR3 DNA: TGTGCCAGTACCGCGGGCGGGACAGTCACCGGGGAGCTGTTTTTT

clone size: NA
D gene: NA
J gene: TRBJ1-2
V gene: TRBV3-1/TRBV3-2
CDR3 protein: CASSAGLDGYTF
CDR3 DNA: TGTGCCAGCAGTGCCGGTCTTGATGGCTACACCTTC

clone size: NA
D gene: NA
J gene: TRBJ1-2
V gene: TRBV5-1
CDR3 protein: CASSLGISEGYTF
CDR3 DNA: TGCGCCAGCAGCTTGGGGATTTCGGAGGGCTACACCTTC

clone size: NA
D gene: NA
J gene: TRBJ2-1
V gene: TRBV12-5
CDR3 protein: CASGSGWNEQFF
CDR3 DNA: TGTGCTAGTGGCTCAGGGTGGAATGAGCAGTTCTTC

clone size: NA
D gene: NA
J gene: TRBJ2-3
V gene: TRBV11-2
CDR3 protein: CASHRDLTDTQYF
CDR3 DNA: TGTGCCAGCCACAGGGATCTCACAGATACGCAGTATTTT

clone size: NA
D gene: TRBD2
J gene: TRBJ2-1
V gene: TRBV29-1
CDR3 protein: CSVVRLAGYNEQFF
CDR3 DNA: TGCAGCGTTGTACGGCTAGCGGGATACAATGAGCAGTTCTTC

clone size: NA
D gene: NA
J gene: TRBJ2-1
V gene: TRBV28
CDR3 protein: CASSPHRVSDEQFF
CDR3 DNA: TGTGCCAGCAGTCCCCACCGGGTTTCGGATGAGCAGTTCTTC

clone size: NA
D gene: NA
J gene: TRBJ2-1
V gene: TRBV5-5
CDR3 protein: CASSLAAQRNEQFF
CDR3 DNA: TGTGCCAGCAGCTTGGCCGCCCAGCGGAATGAGCAGTTCTTC

clone size: NA
D gene: TRBD1
J gene: TRBJ2-7
V gene: TRBV19
CDR3 protein: CASSRDSSYEQYF
CDR3 DNA: TGTGCCAGTAGCCGGGACAGCTCCTACGAGCAGTACTTC

clone size: once
D gene: NA
J gene: TRBJ1-1
V gene: TRBV6-5
CDR3 protein: CASSTMNTEAFF
CDR3 DNA: TGTGCCAGCAGTACTATGAACACTGAAGCTTTCTTT

clone size: NA
D gene: NA
J gene: TRBJ2-2
V gene: TRBV12-5
CDR3 protein: CASGWIRGGELFF
CDR3 DNA: TGTGCTAGTGGTTGGATCCGGGGCGGGGAGCTGTTTTTT

clone size: NA
D gene: NA
J gene: TRBJ2-2
V gene: TRBV6-5
CDR3 protein: CASTYGTLSGELFF
CDR3 DNA: TGTGCCAGCACTTACGGGACTCTCTCCGGGGAGCTGTTTTTT

clone size: NA
D gene: NA
J gene: TRBJ2-7
V gene: TRBV4-3
CDR3 protein: CASSQERGHTEQYF
CDR3 DNA: TGCGCCAGCAGCCAAGAAAGAGGACACACGGAGCAGTACTTC

clone size: NA
D gene: TRBD2
J gene: TRBJ2-1
V gene: TRBV5-1
CDR3 protein: CASSRSKPGLAGNEQFF
CDR3 DNA: TGCGCCAGCAGCAGATCAAAACCGGGACTAGCGGGCAATGAGCAGTTCTTC

clone size: NA
D gene: NA
J gene: TRBJ1-2
V gene: TRBV7-9
CDR3 protein: CASSPREPGNYGYTF
CDR3 DNA: TGTGCCAGCAGCCCCCGGGAGCCGGGGAACTATGGCTACACCTTC